The clone carrying this T cell receptor beta chain was picked up one time. The CDR3 is 13 amino acids. Deletions cut 6 bases from V and 3 bases from J, with 12 bases between. Generated by immunoSEQ multiplex PCR, the TCRdb table keeps only in-frame clones and is missing some. The sample lists 100,000 or so clones; 80% to 95% were seen once. The sample is drawn from a study of T cell responses to AZD1222 COVID-19 vaccine. The TCR comes from an adult who received the AZD1222 COVID-19 vaccine. The source material was peripheral blood, sampled 28 days after the second AZD1222 dose. The gene calls are TRBV12-3 or TRBV12-4 and TRBJ2-7; D may be TRBD2 (5 bases). The CDR3 coding sequence is TGTGCCAGCAGCTTGATCGGGGTCTACGAGCAGTACTTC. Encoded protein: CASSLIGVYEQYF.